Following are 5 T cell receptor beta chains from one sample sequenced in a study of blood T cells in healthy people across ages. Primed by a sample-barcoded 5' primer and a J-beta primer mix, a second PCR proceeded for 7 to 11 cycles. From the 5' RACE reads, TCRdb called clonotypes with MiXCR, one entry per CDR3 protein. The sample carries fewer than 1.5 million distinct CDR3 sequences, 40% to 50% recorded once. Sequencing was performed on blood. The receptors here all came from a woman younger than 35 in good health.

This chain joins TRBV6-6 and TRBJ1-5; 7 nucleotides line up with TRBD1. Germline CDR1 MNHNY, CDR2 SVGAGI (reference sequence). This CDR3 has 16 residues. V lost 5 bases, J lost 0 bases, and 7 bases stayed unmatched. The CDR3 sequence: CASSPQRGPSNQPQHF. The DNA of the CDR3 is TGTGCCAGCAGTCCTCAAAGGGGGCCTAGCAATCAGCCCCAGCATTTT.

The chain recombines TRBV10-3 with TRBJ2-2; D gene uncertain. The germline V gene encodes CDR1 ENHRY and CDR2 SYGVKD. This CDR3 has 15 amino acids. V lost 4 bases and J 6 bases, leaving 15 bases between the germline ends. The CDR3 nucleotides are TGTGCCATCAGTGTAGGTACATTCGACGCCGGGGAGCTGTTTTTT. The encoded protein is CAISVGTFDAGELFF.

CDR3 in DNA: TGTGCCAGCAGCCTAACGGGGGCTACCAACACTGAAGCTTTCTTT. Its translation is CASSLTGATNTEAFF. The chain is built from TRBV7-8 and TRBJ1-1, with D perhaps matching TRBD1 (6 bases). This CDR3 region has 15 residues. The V end lost 5 bases, the J end lost 2 bases, and 15 bases lay between the germline ends. The germline CDR1 and CDR2 sequences are SGHVS and FQNEAQ.

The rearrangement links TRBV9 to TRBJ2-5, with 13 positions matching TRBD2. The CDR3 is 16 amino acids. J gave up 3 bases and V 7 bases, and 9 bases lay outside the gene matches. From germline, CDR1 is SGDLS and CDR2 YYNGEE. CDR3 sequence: CASGRGTSGMEETQYF. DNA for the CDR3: TGTGCCAGCGGGAGGGGGACTAGCGGGATGGAAGAGACCCAGTACTTC.

CDR3 sequence (DNA): TGCGCCAGCAGCTTACCCTTAGCGGGAGTCGGTGAGCAGTACTTC. Residues: CASSLPLAGVGEQYF. The chain joins TRBV5-1 to TRBJ2-7, with 9 bases aligning to TRBD2. The CDR3 length is 15 residues. V shed 2 bases and J 7 bases; nucleotides not matched to a gene: 10. Per germline, CDR1 SGHRS and CDR2 YFSETQ.